This passage covers 17 T cell receptor beta chains from one sample sequenced in a study of OX40 agonist ivuxolimab in advanced cancers. Sequenced by immunoSEQ multiplex PCR; TCRdb stores in-frame clones only, minus some. The table records 20,000 to 30,000 clones, more than 70% of them present only once. The sequenced sample was CD4+ or CD8+ T cells sorted from blood, obtained in a trial of the OX40 agonist ivuxolimab. The receptor set was obtained from an adult with an advanced solid tumor such as melanoma, head and neck, liver or kidney cancer.

The V call is TRBV30, the J call TRBJ1-2; D may be TRBD1 (6 bases). V was clipped by 0 bases and J by 0 bases, with 14 bases between them. Germline CDR1 GTSNPN, CDR2 SVGIG (reference sequence). The CDR3 is 16 amino acids. The DNA for the CDR3 is TGTGCCTGGAGTGTACTAGGGTCAGGGGCTAACTATGGCTACACCTTC. Its translation is CAWSVLGSGANYGYTF. The full variable domain, its missing parts supplied by reference TRBV30 and TRBJ1-2, is SQTIHQWPATLVQPVGSPLSLECTVEGTSNPNLYWYRQAAGRGLQLLFYSVGIGQISSEVPQNLSASRPQDRQFILSSKKLLLSDSGFYLCAWSVLGSGANYGYTFGSGTRLTVV.

This chain links TRBV7-9 with TRBJ1-1; D is unresolved. This CDR3 region has 15 residues. CDR1 is SEHNR and CDR2 is FQNEAQ in the germline V gene (reference sequence). Trimming stripped 0 bases from V and 1 base from J, with 9 bases between. The CDR3 loop reads CASSLATAGNTEAFF. The CDR3 bases are TGTGCCAGCAGCTTAGCAACAGCTGGGAACACTGAAGCTTTCTTT. Drawing the rest from reference TRBV7-9 and TRBJ1-1, the complete variable domain is DTGVSQNPRHKITKRGQNVTFRCDPISEHNRLYWYRQTLGQGPEFLTYFQNEAQLEKSRLLSDRFSAERPKGSFSTLEIQRTEQGDSAMYLCASSLATAGNTEAFFGQGTRLTVV.

V gene TRBV7-6 combines with J gene TRBJ2-3; 12 nucleotides line up with TRBD2. The CDR3 sequence is 16 residues long. Germline V gene lookup returns CDR1 SGHVS and CDR2 FNYEAQ. V was clipped by 5 bases and J by 4 bases; unmatched bases: 7. CDR3: CASSTQLAGGPDTQYF. The CDR3 DNA sequence: TGTGCCAGCAGCACCCAACTAGCGGGGGGCCCAGATACGCAGTATTTT.

The V gene is TRBV18, the J gene TRBJ2-7; 9 bases agree with TRBD2. V lost 3 bases and J lost 2; bases outside the gene matches: 2. From germline, CDR1 is KGHSH and CDR2 LQKENI. This CDR3 is built from 14 residues. The CDR3 here is CASSPGTSTYEQYF. Here the CDR3 DNA reads TGTGCCAGCTCACCCGGGACTAGCACCTACGAGCAGTACTTC.

The V call is TRBV30, the J call TRBJ1-6, with D unresolved. The CDR3 is 12 residues long. Germline V gene sequence: CDR1 GTSNPN, CDR2 SVGIG (reference sequence). V lost 2 bases and J lost 8, with 7 bases in between. CDR3 in DNA: TGTGCCTGGAGTCTCGGGCATTCACCCCTCCACTTT. Residues: CAWSLGHSPLHF.

The CDR3 here is CASSHASGTGDYGYTF. Here the CDR3 DNA reads TGCGCCAGCAGCCACGCCTCGGGGACAGGGGACTATGGCTACACCTTC. The J gene is TRBJ1-2, the V gene TRBV4-1; 10 bases line up with TRBD1. V shed 3 bases and J 3 bases; nucleotides not matched to a gene: 7. The V gene's germline CDR1 is MGHRA and CDR2 YSYEKL. This CDR3 is 16 amino acids long.

The sample holds a few counts of this clone. The chain employs TRBV11-2 and TRBJ2-3; 8 bases agree with TRBD2. CDR1 is SGHAT, CDR2 FQNNGV, per germline. Trimming removed 4 bases from V and 0 bases from J; junction bases left unmatched: 9. The CDR3 consists of 17 residues. The CDR3 DNA is TGTGCCAGCAGCTCTCCGTCGGGACTAGTAAGCACAGATACGCAGTATTTT. This encodes CASSSPSGLVSTDTQYF.

The chain joins TRBV6-5 to TRBJ1-3; no clear D. CDR3 length: 12 amino acids. Germline lookup yields CDR1 MNHEY and CDR2 SVGAGI. The V gene lost 6 bases and the J gene lost 4 bases, with 7 bases spanning the gap. The CDR3 loop is CASRAFGNTIYF. The CDR3 nucleotides are TGTGCCAGCAGGGCCTTCGGAAACACCATATATTTT.

The V call is TRBV11-2, the J call TRBJ2-1, with D tentatively TRBD2 (5 bases). CDR3 length equals 15 residues. V lost 1 base, J lost 6 bases, and 13 bases lay in between. Per the germline V gene, CDR1 is SGHAT and CDR2 is FQNNGV. The DNA for the CDR3 is TGTGCCAGCAGCTTAGGGTCGGTTCGGGGCAATGAGCAGTTCTTC. Translating it yields CASSLGSVRGNEQFF.

J is TRBJ1-1 and V is TRBV10-3, with a tentative D call TRBD1 (5 bases). Trimming stripped 3 bases from V and 0 bases from J, with 8 bases between. The CDR3 has 14 residues. From germline, CDR1 is ENHRY and CDR2 SYGVKD. CDR3 in amino acids: CAISDAGMNTEAFF. CDR3 in DNA: TGTGCCATCAGTGATGCAGGGATGAACACTGAAGCTTTCTTT.

The J gene is TRBJ1-2, the V gene TRBV5-5; D is unresolved. The CDR3 loop spans 15 amino acids. V lost 1 base, J lost 4 bases, and 14 bases lay in between. The germline gives CDR1 SGHKS, CDR2 YYEKEE (reference sequence). Here the CDR3 DNA reads TGTGCCAGCAGCTTGTTGCTGGGCAGCACCTATGGCTACACCTTC. Amino acids: CASSLLLGSTYGYTF.

This clone was recorded once. CDR3 region: CASSFGQRTEAFF. The DNA of the CDR3 is TGTGCCAGCAGCTTTGGACAGCGCACTGAAGCTTTCTTT. The chain couples TRBV7-8 to TRBJ1-1; the D gene is possibly TRBD1 (6 bases). The germline CDR1 and CDR2 sequences are SGHVS and FQNEAQ. Trimming left V 3 bases short and J 4 bases short, with 9 bases between. CDR3 length: 13 amino acids.

The genes are TRBV5-1 and TRBJ2-3, with 9 bases that match TRBD1. Losses at the gene ends were 6 bases for V and 2 bases for J; bases not matched to a gene: 7. The length of the CDR3 is 15 residues. Germline CDR1 reads SGHRS; CDR2 reads YFSETQ. The CDR3 DNA reads as TGCGCCAGCACCCTGACAGGGGGGTACACAGATACGCAGTATTTT. Its translation: CASTLTGGYTDTQYF. Full variable domain (missing parts from reference TRBV5-1 and TRBJ2-3): KAGVTQTPRYLIKTRGQQVTLSCSPISGHRSVSWYQQTPGQGLQFLFEYFSETQRNKGNFPGRFSGRQFSNSRSEMNVSTLELGDSALYLCASTLTGGYTDTQYFGPGTRLTVL.

This chain uses TRBV5-6 with TRBJ1-2; D is undetermined. The CDR3 runs to 12 residues. V was pared by 1 base and J by 7 bases, with 8 bases between. Per germline, CDR1 SGHDT and CDR2 YYEEEE. Here the CDR3 reads CASSLNPGGYTF. DNA of the CDR3: TGTGCCAGCAGCTTGAACCCGGGTGGCTACACCTTC. Combining the CDR3 with reference TRBV5-6 and TRBJ1-2 gives the whole variable domain DAGVTQSPTHLIKTRGQQVTLRCSPKSGHDTVSWYQQALGQGPQFIFQYYEEEERQRGNFPDRFSGHQFPNYSSELNVNALLLGDSALYLCASSLNPGGYTFGSGTRLTVV.

The chain has TRBV5-1 and TRBJ1-4; D not certain. The CDR3 loop spans 13 amino acids. V was clipped by 2 bases and J by 8 bases, with 10 bases between them. Germline V gene data show CDR1 as SGHRS and CDR2 as YFSETQ. The CDR3 spells CASSLRQSEKLFF. CDR3 DNA: TGCGCCAGCAGCTTACGGCAGTCGGAAAAACTGTTTTTT.

The chain joins TRBV7-9 to TRBJ2-3, with TRBD2 matching over 11 bases. The CDR3 consists of 16 residues. The V gene end was trimmed by 4 bases and the J gene end by 2 bases; junction bases not matched to a gene: 5. The germline CDR1 and CDR2 sequences are SEHNR and FQNEAQ (reference sequence). Written as DNA, the CDR3 is TGTGCCAGCAGCTCTAGCGGGGGGCTTCTCACAGATACGCAGTATTTT. It translates to CASSSSGGLLTDTQYF.

The chain is built from TRBV19 and TRBJ2-5; D remains unclear. Trimming shortened V by 0 bases and J by 0 bases, and 5 bases separated the two germline ends. CDR1 and CDR2 from the germline V gene are LNHDA and SQIVND (reference sequence). The CDR3 covers 14 residues. CDR3 loop: CASSIDRNQETQYF. CDR3 DNA sequence: TGTGCCAGTAGTATAGACAGGAACCAAGAGACCCAGTACTTC.